This T cell receptor beta chain stems from a study of technical replicates of blood from a handful of donors. This clone has just a few counts. The assay was immunoSEQ multiplex PCR, and TCRdb's table has in-frame clones only and misses some. The data hold roughly 79,000 clones, with just over 95% observed a single time. This clonotype originated in a human donor in good health. Material: T cells isolated from PBMCs.

This chain's CDR3 is CASTTGQGRVELFF. CDR3 DNA sequence: TGTGCCAGTACCACCGGACAGGGCCGGGTTGAGCTGTTTTTT. J is TRBJ2-2 and V is TRBV19; TRBD1 agrees at 8 bases. Germline trimming cut 7 bases from V and 11 bases from J; bases unmatched to any gene: 12. This CDR3 spans 14 amino acids. Germline V gene sequence: CDR1 LNHDA, CDR2 SQIVND (reference sequence).